This T cell receptor beta chain was captured in a study of shared clonotypes between healthy human individuals (dated by TCRdb to the early 2020s). Notes on the research overall: Three men and two women, aged 18 to 49 years, made up the cohort. To estimate repertoire size and how much clonotypes are shared between individuals, the study performed deep sequencing of blood TCR repertoires from a few healthy adults. Different laboratories and diverse techniques were used to prepare libraries and sequence TCR repertoires, to increase sequencing depth and limit assay-specific biases. Leukapheresis yielded between about 0.8 and 9.5 billion PBMCs per donor. What the study reported, not specific to this receptor: Sampling was limited to blood, and TCR repertoires in tissue likely differ from TCR repertoires in blood. Pairwise subsampling led to the expectation that sequencing depth would affect the degree of clonotype sharing among donors. The genetic and exposure-history diversity represented was limited by the small number of donors.

Donors were healthy HIV-negative adults with no recently reported acute infections or vaccinations. Only Caucasian adults living in Nashville, Tennessee, USA were represented among the donors. For unsorted samples, approximately 84 million PBMCs were counted, and genomic DNA was extracted using the QIAamp DNA Blood Mini kit. After blood collection by leukapheresis, PBMCs were isolated using Ficoll-Histopaque density gradient centrifugation and then cryopreserved in the vapor phase of liquid nitrogen. Turning to this clone: There is no known antigen for this receptor. No per-base quality is available; no much larger clone lies one base away. In the same sample, other DNA sequences code for this CDR3.

Using the deep immunoSEQ assay, multiplex PCR amplified TCR CDR3 regions from genomic DNA. Extracted genomic DNA from each cell subset was spread evenly across all wells of several immunoSEQ 96-well plates, with each plate serving as a replicate. For unsorted PBMC, each replicate PCR was loaded with 250 to 300 ng genomic DNA, equivalent to 25,000 to 35,000 T cell genomes. Ten immunoSEQ deep assay plates were used to sequence unsorted PBMC genomic DNA. Purified libraries were measured with a Qubit 3.0 fluorometer, size-checked on a Bioanalyzer 2100, and measured again with the KAPA Library Quantification kit. Every immunoSEQ 96-well plate was sequenced on a dedicated single-read 150-cycle Illumina NextSeq 550 flow cell. The study's processing was this. Because only junctional sequences without quality scores were contained in the immunoSEQ output, filtering matching that applied to full-length reads could not be performed. Sequences were annotated with PyIR, a Python wrapper for IgBLAST v1.9, using IMGT germline references to assign V/J genes and CDR3. Reads with weak V/J assignments (E-value above 1e-6), missing CDR3, stop codons, out-of-frame junctions, or ambiguous translated residues were removed. A V3J clonotype was defined by an identical inferred V gene, J gene, and CDR3 amino acid sequence. Percentage overlap between repertoires was computed as shared unique clonotypes divided by the size of the smaller repertoire. Repertoire richness was assessed with RTK rarefaction, the Chao1 estimator, and Recon v2.1 estimates of unobserved clonotypes. TCRdb took this table from immuneACCESS and kept in-frame rearrangements with V and J called. Such tables lack part of the clones; where checked against another copy, unresolved V genes explain under half of the gap, and the rest is unexplained. V and J calls and clone size are those listed in that table; D and trimming were worked out from the DNA. The sample table lists about 470,000 clones, about 76% of them with a count of one. The ten largest account for roughly 13% of the sample.

The sequenced sample was PBMCs. The source is a woman in her thirties or forties in good health. Some clones in this sample may be carry-over from other donors' samples.

Read as DNA, the sequence is TGTGCCATCAGTTTGGACAGCAACGAGCAGTACTTC. Its protein is CAISLDSNEQYF. Recombination connected TRBV10-3 to TRBJ2-7; tentative D gene TRBD1, with 6 bases matching. The germline V gene yields ENHRY for CDR1 and SYGVKD for CDR2. The CDR3 goes from the cysteine to the phenylalanine over 12 residues. Just CDR3 DNA is preserved here, 36 bases in frame from base 1. A distance of 10 bases separates the germline ends of V and J, which lose 5 bases and 5 bases respectively.